This T cell receptor (beta chain) emerged from a study of molecular identifiers for immune sequencing clone quantification. General study findings and limits: The study found clones above 20 RNA copies held over 97% of effector molecules and under 1% in naive cells.

Source material for naive CD8 libraries was about 19,000 to 1,100,000 sorted cells, with 10%, 30% or 50% RNA. As CD8+CD4-CCR7+CD45RA+ cells, naive CD8 T cells were sorted. CDR3 size: 13 residues. Trimming took 6 bases from V and 1 from J, leaving 9 bases between them. Germline CDR1 and CDR2: MDHEN and SYDVKM. This clonotype came up many times. The antigen is not known. Preparation of the bulk TCR libraries relied on previously described methods and listed TCR primers. Via MiXCR, TCRdb re-called the PCR reads, giving one row per CDR3 protein. The sample lists hundreds of thousands of distinct CDR3 sequences, about 23% occurring once.

The material sequenced was naive CD8+ T cells from blood, with Jurkat cell RNA spiked in. Regarding subset: FACS-sorted CD8+CD4-CCR7+CD45RA+ naive T cells. The TCR originated in a human donor in good health. Some libraries in this study had Jurkat cell RNA spiked in. This sequence joins TRBV28 and TRBJ1-1; D unresolved. In nucleotides, the CDR3 is TGTGCCAGCAGAGTCAGCTCGAACACTGAAGCTTTCTTT. Protein sequence: CASRVSSNTEAFF.